This T cell receptor (beta chain) was captured in a study of Graves' ophthalmopathy and Graves' hyperthyroidism. Study overall: The authors collected peripheral blood at initial diagnosis, before any treatment. Points from the study as a whole: Blood shared most expanded thyroid clonotypes above 0.001 frequency.

From RNA, the CDR3 regions of TCR beta chains were amplified and sequenced. HTBI primers were employed in first-round RT-PCR, then a second-round multiplex PCR followed. MiXCR was run by TCRdb on the multiplex PCR reads, yielding one entry per CDR3 protein. Of around 670,000 distinct CDR3 sequences in the sample, roughly 40% were seen once. In regard to this clonotype: Its antigen is undetermined.

CDR1 is ENHRY and CDR2 is SYGVKD in the germline V gene. The CDR3 is made up of 11 amino acids. V was pared by 6 bases and J by 5 bases, with 4 bases between. From fresh peripheral blood, approximately 10 ml in volume, the PBMCs were obtained. The V gene is TRBV10-3, the J gene TRBJ1-4; D unclear. The sample comprised peripheral blood. This TCR was recovered from an adult man with Graves' ophthalmopathy. DNA for the CDR3: TGTGCCATCAGGGGGAATGAAAAACTGTTTTTT. This gives the protein CAIRGNEKLFF.